The clone carrying this T cell receptor beta chain was counted a few times. Its antigen is not identified. This entry belongs to a study of T-cell reconstitution after alpha-beta-depleted transplantation in children. Overall study results and limits: Approximately two months post-transplant, alpha-beta T cells reportedly originated from several hundred expanded graft clones.

Researchers prepared the TCRbeta library using unique molecular identifiers, the study reports. TCRdb reanalysed the PCR reads using MiXCR and keeps one entry per CDR3 protein. This table has 500,000 to 750,000 distinct CDR3 sequences, 13% appearing once. The source is a male patient aged 10-17 years who had a stem cell transplant for acute myeloid leukemia, so the T cells may come from the graft donor. The sequencing used PBMCs, mostly from graft donor cells, collected 360 days after TCRalphabeta/CD19-depleted stem cell transplant.

In DNA, the CDR3 is TGTGCCAGCAGCCTAGGAACAGGAGCCGGGGCCAACGTCCTGACTTTC. As protein: CASSLGTGAGANVLTF. The chain links TRBV7-9 to TRBJ2-6; D is possibly TRBD1 (5 bases). Trimming stripped 5 bases from V and 4 bases from J, with 15 bases between. Germline V gene data show CDR1 as SEHNR and CDR2 as FQNEAQ (reference sequence). This CDR3 is 16 amino acids long.